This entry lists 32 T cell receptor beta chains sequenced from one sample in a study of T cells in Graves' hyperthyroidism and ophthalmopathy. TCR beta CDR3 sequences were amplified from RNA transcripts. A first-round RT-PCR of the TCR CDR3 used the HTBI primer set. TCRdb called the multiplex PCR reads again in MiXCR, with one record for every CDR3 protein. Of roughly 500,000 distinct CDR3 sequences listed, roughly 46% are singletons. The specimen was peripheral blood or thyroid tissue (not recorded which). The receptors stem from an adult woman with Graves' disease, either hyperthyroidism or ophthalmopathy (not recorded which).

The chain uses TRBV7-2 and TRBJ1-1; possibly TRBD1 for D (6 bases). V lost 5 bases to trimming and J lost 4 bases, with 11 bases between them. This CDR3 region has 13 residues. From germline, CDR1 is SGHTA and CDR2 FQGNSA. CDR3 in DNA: TGTGCCAGCAGCAATACAGGGACCACTGAAGCTTTCTTT. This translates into CASSNTGTTEAFF.

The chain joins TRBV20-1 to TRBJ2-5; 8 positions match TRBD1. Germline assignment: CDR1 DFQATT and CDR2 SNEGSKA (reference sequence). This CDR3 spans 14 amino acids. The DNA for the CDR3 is TGCAGCCTAGCTACAGGACAGGGTGGAGAGACCCAGTACTTC. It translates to CSLATGQGGETQYF.

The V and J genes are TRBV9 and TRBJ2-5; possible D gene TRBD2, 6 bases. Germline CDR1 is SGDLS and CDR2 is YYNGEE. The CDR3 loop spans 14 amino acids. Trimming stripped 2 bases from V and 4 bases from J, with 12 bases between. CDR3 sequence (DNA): TGTGCCAGCAGCGTCTACGGGGGAAGAGAGACCCAGTACTTC. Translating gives CASSVYGGRETQYF.

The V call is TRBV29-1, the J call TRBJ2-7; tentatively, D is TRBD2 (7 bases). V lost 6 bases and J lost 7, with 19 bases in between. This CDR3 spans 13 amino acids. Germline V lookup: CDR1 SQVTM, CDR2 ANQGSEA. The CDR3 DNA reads TGCAGCGTCTGTGGTGGGGGGGCGCAAGAGCAGTACTTC. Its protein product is CSVCGGGAQEQYF.

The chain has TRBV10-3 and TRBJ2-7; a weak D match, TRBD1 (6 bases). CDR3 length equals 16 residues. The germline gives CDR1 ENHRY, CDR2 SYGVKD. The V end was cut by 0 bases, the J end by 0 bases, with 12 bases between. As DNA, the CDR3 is TGTGCCATCAGTGAGTCGTTCGGGACAAGCTCCTACGAGCAGTACTTC. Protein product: CAISESFGTSSYEQYF.

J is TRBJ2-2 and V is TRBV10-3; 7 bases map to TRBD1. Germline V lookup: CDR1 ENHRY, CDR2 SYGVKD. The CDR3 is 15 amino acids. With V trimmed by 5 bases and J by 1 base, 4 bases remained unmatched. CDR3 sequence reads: CAISPRQGNTGELFF. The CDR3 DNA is TGTGCCATCAGTCCGAGACAGGGGAACACCGGGGAGCTGTTTTTT.

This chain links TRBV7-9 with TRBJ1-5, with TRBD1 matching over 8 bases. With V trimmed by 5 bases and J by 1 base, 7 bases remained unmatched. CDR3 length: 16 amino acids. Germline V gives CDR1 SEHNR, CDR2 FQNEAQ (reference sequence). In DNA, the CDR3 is TGTGCCAGCAGCGGAACAGGGGGAGGAAGCAATCAGCCCCAGCATTTT. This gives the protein CASSGTGGGSNQPQHF.

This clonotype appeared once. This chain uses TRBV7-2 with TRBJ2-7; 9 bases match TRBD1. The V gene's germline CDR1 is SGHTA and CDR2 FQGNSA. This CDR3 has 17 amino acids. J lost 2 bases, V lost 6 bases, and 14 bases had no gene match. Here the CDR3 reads CASSSDSTRTGAYEQYF. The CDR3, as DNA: TGTGCCAGCAGTTCAGATTCTACGAGGACAGGGGCCTACGAGCAGTACTTC.

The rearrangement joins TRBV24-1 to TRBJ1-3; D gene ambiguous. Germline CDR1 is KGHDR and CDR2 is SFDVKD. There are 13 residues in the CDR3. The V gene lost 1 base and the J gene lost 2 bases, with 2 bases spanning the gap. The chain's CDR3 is CATSDFAGNTIYF. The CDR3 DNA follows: TGTGCCACCAGTGATTTTGCTGGAAACACCATATATTTT.

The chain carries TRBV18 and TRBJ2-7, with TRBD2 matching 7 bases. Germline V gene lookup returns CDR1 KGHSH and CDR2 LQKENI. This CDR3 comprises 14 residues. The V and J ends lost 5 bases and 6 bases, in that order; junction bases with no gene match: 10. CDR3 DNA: TGTGCCAGCTCAAGCCGCGGCGGGAGCAGCGAGCAGTACTTC. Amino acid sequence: CASSSRGGSSEQYF.

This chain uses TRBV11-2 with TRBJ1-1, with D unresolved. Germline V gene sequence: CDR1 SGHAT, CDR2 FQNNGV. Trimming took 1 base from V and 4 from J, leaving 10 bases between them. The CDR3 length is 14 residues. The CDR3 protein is CASSLGLEGTEAFF. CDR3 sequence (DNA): TGTGCCAGCAGCTTAGGGCTTGAAGGCACTGAAGCTTTCTTT.

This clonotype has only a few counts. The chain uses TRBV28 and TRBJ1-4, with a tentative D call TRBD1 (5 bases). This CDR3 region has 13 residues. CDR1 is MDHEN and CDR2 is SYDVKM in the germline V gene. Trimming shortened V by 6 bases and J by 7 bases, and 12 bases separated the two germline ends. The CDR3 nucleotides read TGTGCCAGCAGCGGGGGTTATAGTGAAAAACTGTTTTTT. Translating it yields CASSGGYSEKLFF. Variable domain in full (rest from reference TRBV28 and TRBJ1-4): DVKVTQSSRYLVKRTGEKVFLECVQDMDHENMFWYRQDPGLGLRLIYFSYDVKMKEKGDIPEGYSVSREKKERFSLILESASTNQTSMYLCASSGGYSEKLFFGSGTQLSVL.

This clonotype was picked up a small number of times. CDR3 sequence: CASSVMGLDQPQHF. The CDR3 region has the DNA TGTGCCAGCAGTGTAATGGGTCTCGATCAGCCCCAGCATTTT. The V call is TRBV2, the J call TRBJ1-5; D gene uncertain. The germline V gene has CDR1 SNHLY and CDR2 FYNNEI. The V gene lost 4 bases and the J gene lost 5 bases, with 12 bases spanning the gap. This CDR3 region has 14 residues.

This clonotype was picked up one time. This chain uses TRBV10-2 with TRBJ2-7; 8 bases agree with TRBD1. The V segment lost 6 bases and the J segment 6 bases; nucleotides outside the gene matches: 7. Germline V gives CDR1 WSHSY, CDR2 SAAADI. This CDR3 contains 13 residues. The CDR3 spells CASRSVDRAEQYF. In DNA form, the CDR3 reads TGCGCCAGCAGGAGCGTGGACAGGGCCGAGCAGTACTTC.

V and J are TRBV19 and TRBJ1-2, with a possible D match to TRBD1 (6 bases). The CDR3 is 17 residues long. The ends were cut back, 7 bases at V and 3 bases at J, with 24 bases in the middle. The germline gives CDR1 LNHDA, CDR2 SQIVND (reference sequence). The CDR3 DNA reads TGTGCCAGTACCCCTCGGAGAGGGGGATCGGGGGACTATGGCTACACCTTC. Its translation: CASTPRRGGSGDYGYTF.

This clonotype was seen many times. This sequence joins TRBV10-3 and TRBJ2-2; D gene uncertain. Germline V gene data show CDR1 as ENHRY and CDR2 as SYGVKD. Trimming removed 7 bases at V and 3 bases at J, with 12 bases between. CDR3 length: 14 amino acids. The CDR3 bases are TGTGCCATCAAAGACCCCCGCGACACCGGGGAGCTGTTTTTT. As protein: CAIKDPRDTGELFF.

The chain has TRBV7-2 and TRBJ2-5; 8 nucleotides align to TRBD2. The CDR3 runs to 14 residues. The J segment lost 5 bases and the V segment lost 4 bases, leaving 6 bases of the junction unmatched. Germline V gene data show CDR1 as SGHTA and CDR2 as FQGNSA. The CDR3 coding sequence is TGTGCCAGCAGCTGGAAGACTAGCGTGGAGACCCAGTACTTC. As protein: CASSWKTSVETQYF. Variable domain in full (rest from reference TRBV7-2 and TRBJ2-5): GAGVSQSPSNKVTEKGKDVELRCDPISGHTALYWYRQSLGQGLEFLIYFQGNSAPDKSGLPSDRFSAERTGGSVSTLTIQRTQQEDSAVYLCASSWKTSVETQYFGPGTRLLVL.

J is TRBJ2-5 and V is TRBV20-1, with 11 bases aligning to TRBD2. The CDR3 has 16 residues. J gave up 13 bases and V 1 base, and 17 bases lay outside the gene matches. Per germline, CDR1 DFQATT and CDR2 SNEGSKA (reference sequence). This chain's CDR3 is CSARGRSTSGSVVRYF. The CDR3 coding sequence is TGCAGTGCTAGAGGCCGGTCTACTAGCGGGAGTGTAGTGCGGTACTTC.

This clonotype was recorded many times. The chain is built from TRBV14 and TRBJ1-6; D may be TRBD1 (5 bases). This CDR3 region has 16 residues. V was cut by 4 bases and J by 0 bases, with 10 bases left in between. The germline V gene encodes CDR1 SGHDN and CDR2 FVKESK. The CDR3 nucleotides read TGTGCCAGCAGCCTCGACAGAAGCTCCTATAATTCACCCCTCCACTTT. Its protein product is CASSLDRSSYNSPLHF.

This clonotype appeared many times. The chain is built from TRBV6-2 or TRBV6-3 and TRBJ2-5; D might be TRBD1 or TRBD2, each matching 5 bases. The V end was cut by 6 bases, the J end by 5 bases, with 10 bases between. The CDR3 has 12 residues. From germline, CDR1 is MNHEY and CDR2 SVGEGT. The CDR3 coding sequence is TGTGCCAGCAGGCTCGGGACGGAGACCCAGTACTTC. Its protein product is CASRLGTETQYF.

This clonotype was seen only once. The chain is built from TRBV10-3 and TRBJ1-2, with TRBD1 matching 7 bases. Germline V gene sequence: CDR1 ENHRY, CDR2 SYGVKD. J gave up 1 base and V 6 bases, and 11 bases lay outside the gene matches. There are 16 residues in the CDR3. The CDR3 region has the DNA TGTGCCATCAGGAGCCCTGGGACAGAAAATAACTATGGCTACACCTTC. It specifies CAIRSPGTENNYGYTF.

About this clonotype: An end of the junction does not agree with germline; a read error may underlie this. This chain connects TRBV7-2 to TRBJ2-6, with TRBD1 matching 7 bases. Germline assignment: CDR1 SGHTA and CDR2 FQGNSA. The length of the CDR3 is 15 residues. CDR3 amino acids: CASSQPGQGANVLTF. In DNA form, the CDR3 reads TGCGCCAGCAGCCAACCGGGACAGGGGGCCAACGTCCTGACTTTC. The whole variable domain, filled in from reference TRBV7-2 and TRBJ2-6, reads GAGVSQSPSNKVTEKGKDVELRCDPISGHTALYWYRQSLGQGLEFLIYFQGNSAPDKSGLPSDRFSAERTGGSVSTLTIQRTQQEDSAVYLCASSQPGQGANVLTFGAGSRLTVL.

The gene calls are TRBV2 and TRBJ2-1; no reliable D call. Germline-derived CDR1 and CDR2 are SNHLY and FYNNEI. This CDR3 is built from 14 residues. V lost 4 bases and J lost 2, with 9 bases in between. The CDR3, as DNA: TGTGCCAGCAGTGCGGAAGGAGCCTACAATGAGCAGTTCTTC. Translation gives CASSAEGAYNEQFF.

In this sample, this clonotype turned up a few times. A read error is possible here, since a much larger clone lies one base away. CDR3 coding DNA: TGTGCCACCGCGACAGGGTCGGAAGGCTACACCTTC. Translated, it gives CATATGSEGYTF. The V call is TRBV10-3, the J call TRBJ1-2; 7 positions match TRBD1. This CDR3 has 12 amino acids. J gave up 8 bases and V 10 bases, and 10 bases lay outside the gene matches. Germline-derived CDR1 and CDR2 are ENHRY and SYGVKD.

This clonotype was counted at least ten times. CDR3 DNA sequence: TGCAGTGCTAGAGTTCAGCGGGGTAACACCGGGGAGCTGTTTTTT. Amino acid sequence: CSARVQRGNTGELFF. The chain uses TRBV20-1 and TRBJ2-2, with 7 positions matching TRBD2. The CDR3 covers 15 residues. CDR1 is DFQATT, CDR2 SNEGSKA, per germline (reference sequence). J was trimmed by 2 bases and V by 1 base; bases with no gene match: 4.

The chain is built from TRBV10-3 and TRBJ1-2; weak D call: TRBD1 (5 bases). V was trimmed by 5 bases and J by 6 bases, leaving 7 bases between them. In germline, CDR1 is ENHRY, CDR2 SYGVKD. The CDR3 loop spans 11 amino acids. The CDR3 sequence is CAISSGDGYTF. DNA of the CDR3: TGTGCCATCAGTTCGGGGGATGGCTACACCTTC.

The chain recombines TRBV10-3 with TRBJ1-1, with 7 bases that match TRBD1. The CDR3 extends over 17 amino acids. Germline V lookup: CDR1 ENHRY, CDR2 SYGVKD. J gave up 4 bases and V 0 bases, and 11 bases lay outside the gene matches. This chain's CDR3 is CAISESTGGGDATEAFF. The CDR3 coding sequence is TGTGCCATCAGTGAGTCGACCGGAGGGGGCGATGCCACTGAAGCTTTCTTT.

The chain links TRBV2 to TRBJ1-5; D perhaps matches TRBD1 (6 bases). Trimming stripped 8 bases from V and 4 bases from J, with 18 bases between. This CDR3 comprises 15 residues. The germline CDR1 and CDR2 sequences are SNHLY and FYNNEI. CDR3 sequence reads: CASLSGTTENQPQHF. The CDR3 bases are TGTGCCAGCCTTTCTGGGACAACGGAAAATCAGCCCCAGCATTTT.

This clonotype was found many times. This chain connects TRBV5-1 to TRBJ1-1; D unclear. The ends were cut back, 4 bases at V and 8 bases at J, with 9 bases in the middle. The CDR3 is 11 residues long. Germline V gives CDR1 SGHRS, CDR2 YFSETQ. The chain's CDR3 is CASSTPKEAFF. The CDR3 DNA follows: TGCGCCAGCAGCACGCCGAAGGAAGCTTTCTTT.

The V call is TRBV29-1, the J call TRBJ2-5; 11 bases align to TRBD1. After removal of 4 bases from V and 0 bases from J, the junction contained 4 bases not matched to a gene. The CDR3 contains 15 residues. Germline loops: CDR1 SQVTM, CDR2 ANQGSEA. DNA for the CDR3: TGCAGCGTTGTCGGGGACAGGGGGTACCAAGAGACCCAGTACTTC. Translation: CSVVGDRGYQETQYF.

The CDR3, as DNA: TGTGCCAGCGCCGAGGGGGACTCCTACGAGCAGTACTTC. The encoded protein is CASAEGDSYEQYF. This sequence joins TRBV25-1 and TRBJ2-7; tentative D call: TRBD1 (6 bases). The V gene's germline CDR1 is MGHDK and CDR2 SYGVNS. Trimming removed 8 bases at V and 0 bases at J, with 11 bases between. The CDR3 is 13 residues long.

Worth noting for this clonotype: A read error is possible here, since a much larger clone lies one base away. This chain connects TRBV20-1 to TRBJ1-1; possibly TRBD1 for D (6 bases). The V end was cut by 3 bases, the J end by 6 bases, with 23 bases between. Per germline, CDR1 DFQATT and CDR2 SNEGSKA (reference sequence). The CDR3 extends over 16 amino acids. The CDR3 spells CSASGPTGRGGAEAFF. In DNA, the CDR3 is TGCAGTGCTAGTGGCCCAACAGGGAGGGGTGGGGCTGAAGCTTTCTTT.